This TCR beta chain came from a study of shared T cell receptors in the human thymus. Sequencing was performed with immunoSEQ multiplex PCR; in TCRdb, only in-frame clones are kept and a portion is missing. The table lists roughly 410,000 clones, approximately 95% of them singletons. The CDR3 is 18 amino acids. This sequence originates from a human donor. The sample taken for sequencing was thymocytes. The gene calls are TRBV21-1 and TRBJ1-5; TRBD1, the D gene given by the table, was not confirmed from the DNA. TRBV21-1 is a pseudogene segment. Here the CDR3 reads CASNPRTGGPGVYQPQHF. Here the CDR3 DNA reads TGTGCCAGCAACCCCCGGACAGGGGGCCCCGGGGTCTATCAGCCCCAGCATTTT.